This TCR beta chain was found in a study of T-cell reconstitution after alpha-beta-depleted transplantation in children. Only a few counts were recorded for this clonotype. Its antigen is as yet unknown. This CDR3 has 15 residues. Germline CDR1 SGHTA, CDR2 FQGNSA. Trimming took 6 bases from V and 0 from J, leaving 11 bases between them. Notes on the study in general: It was newly produced T cells that mostly accounted for T-cell counts and diversity one year after transplant.

During its preparation, the TCRbeta library received unique molecular identifiers. TCRdb called the PCR reads again in MiXCR, with one record for every CDR3 protein. The repertoire has about a million distinct CDR3 sequences, roughly 29% of them found once; the top ten carry around 30%. The sample was PBMCs, mostly from graft donor cells, taken 360 days after TCRalphabeta/CD19-depleted stem cell transplant. V usage is TRBV7-2 and J usage is TRBJ2-2; D is ambiguous. This TCR derives from a boy under two years old who had a stem cell transplant for SCID, so the T cells may come from the graft donor. The DNA for the CDR3 is TGTGCCAGCAGGCTGGTGGCAGCGAACACCGGGGAGCTGTTTTTT. Translated, it gives CASRLVAANTGELFF.